Reported below is one TCR beta chain. This clonotype was recorded a few times. Its cognate antigen has yet to be identified. No per-base quality is available; no much larger clone lies one base away. The data were obtained in a study of T-cell reconstitution after alpha-beta-depleted transplantation in children (dated by TCRdb to about 2016). Background on the whole study: T-cell immune reconstitution after TCRalphabeta/CD19-depleted allogeneic hematopoietic cell transplantation in children was quantitatively tracked in the study by means of TCR repertoire profiling.

The meaning of the sample's treatment or condition label: allogeneic hematopoietic cell transplantation with graft depleted of TCRalphabeta T cells and CD19 B cells. Transplant recipients were children who received TCRalphabeta/CD19-depleted allogeneic hematopoietic cell grafts. The CDR3 covers 13 residues, taking in both the cysteine and the phenylalanine. Only the CDR3 region is kept as DNA, spanning 39 bases read in frame from base 1. The germline ends are 13 bases apart after V is trimmed by 8 bases and J by 5 bases. The germline V gene encodes CDR1 LNHDA and CDR2 SQIVND (reference sequence). Library creation used PCR. Sequencer: Illumina HiSeq 2500. To normalize quantification of the TCRbeta repertoire, the TCR libraries were built with molecular barcoding that relied on unique molecular identifiers. TCRdb reprocessing: public reads trimmed at Q25 with fastp, clones called with MiXCR, in-frame beta chains kept. Rows merge per CDR3 protein into single entries with the most common DNA and genes. This sample comprises approximately 79,000 distinct CDR3 sequences, 18% of them detected only once. 51% of the sample is taken by the ten largest.

The full study reports these points: Apparently early alphabetaT-cell count recovery about two months after transplant reportedly relied on only several hundred rapidly expanded clones derived from non-depleted graft cells. In some patients, high TCRbeta diversity at day 60 was attributed to recipient T cells and intrathymic progenitors that had survived conditioning. The frequencies of hyperexpanded clones fell over the following months, and after one year, T-cell counts and TCRbeta diversity were mostly attributed to newly produced T cells.

The chain links TRBV19 with TRBJ2-1; the D region possibly corresponds to TRBD2 (6 bases align). The origin of this receptor is a male patient aged 2-10 years who had a stem cell transplant for acute lymphoblastic leukemia, so the T cells may come from the graft donor. Sequenced material: PBMCs, mostly from graft donor cells, taken 360 days after TCRalphabeta/CD19-depleted stem cell transplant. The nucleotide sequence is given as TGTGCCAGTTCGAAACTAGCTAACAATGAGCAGTTCTTC. Its translation is CASSKLANNEQFF.